Each of the 2 T cell receptor beta chains below was sequenced from the same sample in a study of graft-versus-host responses after intestinal transplantation. Produced via immunoSEQ multiplex PCR; TCRdb's table is partial and in-frame only. The sample records around 10,000 clones, around 92% being singletons. This material consisted of PBMCs, taken less than 70 days after transplant. These receptors came from a human patient who received an intestinal transplant, so some T cells may come from the graft donor.

This clone has only a few counts. The CDR3 coding sequence is TGTGCCAGCAGTTACTCGGACTGGGGGAAGGCCGGGGAGCTGTTTTTT. It codes for CASSYSDWGKAGELFF. The chain carries TRBV6-5 and TRBJ2-2, with D perhaps given as TRBD1 or TRBD2 (5 bases each). V lost 0 bases to trimming and J lost 6 bases, with 14 bases between them. CDR1 and CDR2 from the germline V gene are MNHEY and SVGAGI. CDR3 length: 16 amino acids.

In this sample, this clone turned up once. The rearrangement joins TRBV7-9 to TRBJ1-1; TRBD1 might be the D (6 bases). The CDR3 totals 13 residues. Trimming removed 3 bases from V and 5 bases from J, with 10 bases in between. Germline V gene data show CDR1 as SEHNR and CDR2 as FQNEAQ (reference sequence). CDR3 nucleotide sequence: TGTGCCAGCAGCTTTCCCACAGGGACTGAAGCTTTCTTT. Its protein is CASSFPTGTEAFF.